This TCR beta chain originates from a study of blood T cell repertoires in COVID-19 (dated by TCRdb to 2020 to 2021). At the level of the whole study: Samples covering the acute and convalescent phases of COVID-19 were provided by collaborators in the United States, Italy and Spain. The material from the prospective study consisted of cDNA or gDNA derived from T cells, B-cell-depleted T cells, or PBMCs. Deeply sampled blood TCRbeta repertoires from subjects exposed to, actively infected with, or recovered from COVID-19 were included in the dataset. The repertoires were made available in a free public database intended to serve as a resource for research on the immune response to SARS-CoV-2. Samples came from the ongoing ImmuneRACE study (first 160 participants) plus 1,254 subjects from 6 global collaborators. Nearly every sample came with metadata listing a de-identified subject ID, COVID-19 status, age in years and sex. Where available, HLA class I and class II types were obtained from metadata supplied by the sample provider rather than from assay-based typing.

Comment on this clone: Its antigen is currently not known. No base qualities exist here, and no much larger clone lies one base off it.

A distance of 9 bases separates the germline ends of V and J, which lose 1 base and 3 bases respectively. Looking up the germline V gene yields CDR1 SGHTA and CDR2 FQGNSA. The CDR3 starts with the cysteine, ends with the phenylalanine, and has 14 residues. Only the CDR3 DNA is retained, 42 bases long and in frame from the first base. General study outcomes and caveats: The quantity of clinical and demographic metadata differed by source and by participant and was supplied without curation.

The immunoSEQ Assay, a bias-controlled multiplex PCR, was used to amplify TCRbeta CDR3 regions from genomic DNA. In the source study's methods: The number of nucleated cells in each sample was estimated from the amplification of reference gene primers within the assay. To quantify the absolute abundance of each unique TCRbeta CDR3 rearrangement, sequence reads were collapsed and filtered. For each sample, productive Simpson clonality was calculated as the square root of Simpson's diversity index across productive rearrangements. Held by TCRdb, this immuneACCESS table contains in-frame sequences only and omits some clones. Under half of the omission traces to an unresolved V gene where checked; the cause of the rest is unknown. V and J calls and clone size are copied from that table; D and trimming were computed from the DNA. Present in this sample are approximately 270,000 clones, about 89% of which were seen just once. About 8.7% of the sample is in the top ten clones.

Each collaborating institution followed its own protocols to collect whole blood in K2EDTA tubes. For TCRbeta analysis, collaborators shipped samples as frozen whole blood, isolated PBMCs, or DNA extracted from either of those sample types. The TCR was taken from a man aged 35-49 years with active or convalescent COVID-19. Source material: peripheral blood. This receptor chain uses TRBV7-2 and TRBJ2-5; the D gene cannot be resolved reliably. The nucleotides are TGTGCCAGCAGCTTAGTTTTGTATGAAGAGACCCAGTACTTC. This encodes CASSLVLYEETQYF.